The 24 T cell receptor beta chains listed next were all sequenced from one sample in a study of T cell repertoires in cytomegalovirus infection. TCRdb fed the reads into MiXCR, producing one record per CDR3 protein. The repertoire consists of over 200,000 distinct CDR3 sequences, with roughly 13% occurring once and the leading ten covering around 9%. Sequencing was done on a sample of PBMCs. The receptors were sampled from a human donor in good health (CMV status not recorded). Some clones in this sample may be carry-over from other donors' samples.

This clonotype was observed many times. The genes are TRBV6-5 and TRBJ2-7; tentatively, D is TRBD2 (5 bases). The CDR3 covers 14 residues. Trimming shortened V by 2 bases and J by 0 bases, and 8 bases separated the two germline ends. Germline lookup yields CDR1 MNHEY and CDR2 SVGAGI. Written as DNA, the CDR3 is TGTGCCAGCAGTTACACGAGGGTCTCCTACGAGCAGTACTTC. This gives the protein CASSYTRVSYEQYF.

In DNA, the CDR3 is TGTGCCAGCAGTCCAGGGTATCACAATCAGCCCCAGCATTTT. Its translation: CASSPGYHNQPQHF. V usage is TRBV12-3 or TRBV12-4 and J usage is TRBJ1-5, with a weak D call TRBD1 (5 bases). The V and J ends lost 5 bases and 3 bases respectively, with 11 bases between them. CDR3 length: 14 amino acids.

Only a few counts were recorded for this clonotype. This chain links TRBV6-2 or TRBV6-3 with TRBJ1-5, with 10 nucleotides matching TRBD1. Germline V CDR1 and CDR2: MNHEY, SVGEGT. There are 14 residues in the CDR3. The J segment lost 6 bases and the V segment lost 6 bases, leaving 5 bases of the junction unmatched. Here the CDR3 DNA reads TGTGCCAGCAGCCTCCGGGACAGGGGTCAGCCCCAGCATTTT. Its translation is CASSLRDRGQPQHF.

This clonotype occurred a few times. CDR3 in DNA: TGTGCCAGCAGCTTGGACTCTGTTGGCCCCGAGCAGTACTTC. Its protein is CASSLDSVGPEQYF. J is TRBJ2-7 and V is TRBV7-9; D possibly corresponds to TRBD2 (5 bases). The germline CDR1 and CDR2 sequences are SEHNR and FQNEAQ (reference sequence). This CDR3 has 14 amino acids. V lost 3 bases, J lost 6 bases, and 15 bases lay in between.

This clonotype was seen more than once but under ten times. This chain connects TRBV20-1 to TRBJ2-7, with a tentative D call TRBD1 (6 bases). The V end lost 6 bases, the J end lost 0 bases, and 18 bases lay between the germline ends. The CDR3 covers 15 residues. Germline assignment: CDR1 DFQATT and CDR2 SNEGSKA (reference sequence). For the CDR3, the DNA is TGCAGTGCGCCCCGGACAGATTTTGCCTCCTACGAGCAGTACTTC. Its protein product is CSAPRTDFASYEQYF.

This clonotype was recorded a few times. CDR3 sequence: CASSSLGKHDTEAFF. CDR3 DNA: TGTGCCAGCAGCTCGCTTGGAAAGCACGACACTGAAGCTTTCTTT. This chain links TRBV7-7 with TRBJ1-1; D gene unclear. V gave up 4 bases and J gave up 3 bases, with 15 bases separating them. Germline loops: CDR1 SSHAT, CDR2 FNYEAQ (reference sequence). This CDR3 contains 15 residues.

This clonotype occurred many times. J is TRBJ2-2 and V is TRBV2; either TRBD1 or TRBD2 may supply D (5 bases each). Germline V gene data show CDR1 as SNHLY and CDR2 as FYNNEI. V dropped 6 bases and J dropped 3 bases, with 20 bases sitting between them. This CDR3 spans 17 amino acids. CDR3: CASSYSRIGDHTGELFF. CDR3 in DNA: TGTGCCAGCAGCTACTCTCGGATAGGGGACCACACCGGGGAGCTGTTTTTT.

In its sample, this clonotype was seen many times. The chain links TRBV7-2 to TRBJ2-4; D not resolved. The V gene lost 5 bases and the J gene lost 4 bases, with 3 bases spanning the gap. CDR1 and CDR2 from the germline V gene are SGHTA and FQGNSA. The CDR3 runs to 11 residues. CDR3 residues: CASSTKNIQYF. CDR3 coding DNA: TGTGCCAGCAGCACTAAAAACATTCAGTACTTC.

This clonotype was observed at least ten times. The chain carries TRBV6-2 or TRBV6-3 and TRBJ1-5; D is ambiguous. Germline assignment: CDR1 MNHEY and CDR2 SVGEGT. The CDR3 sequence is 12 residues long. Between the trimmed V and J ends, which lost 6 bases and 1 base, there was a span of 4 bases. The CDR3 DNA reads TGTGCCAGCAGGACAAGCAATCAGCCCCAGCATTTT. Protein sequence: CASRTSNQPQHF.

The sample holds a few counts of this clonotype. The rearrangement links TRBV23-1 to TRBJ2-3; 10 positions agree with TRBD1. TRBV23-1 is identified as an open reading frame with a role that is uncertain. The CDR3 has 16 residues. The ends lost 0 bases at V and 6 bases at J; junction bases unmatched: 6. CDR3 DNA sequence: TGCGCCAGCAGTCAATCTAGGGACAGGGGAGTGGATACGCAGTATTTT. Translating gives CASSQSRDRGVDTQYF.

This clonotype was recorded many times. This rearrangement joins TRBV7-9 to TRBJ2-3; D perhaps matches TRBD1 (6 bases). V lost 5 bases and J 2 bases, leaving 8 bases between the germline ends. Germline-derived CDR1 and CDR2 are SEHNR and FQNEAQ (reference sequence). The CDR3 is made up of 13 amino acids. The DNA for the CDR3 is TGTGCCAGCAGCGGGGGCCACACAGATACGCAGTATTTT. Encoded protein: CASSGGHTDTQYF.

This clonotype was counted only a few times. The rearrangement joins TRBV10-1 to TRBJ1-5, with a possible D match to TRBD1 (6 bases). CDR1 WNHNN and CDR2 SYGVQD come from the germline V gene (reference sequence). This CDR3 is 13 amino acids long. V dropped 2 bases and J dropped 6 bases, with 8 bases sitting between them. CDR3 amino acids: CASSEAGVQPQHF. The CDR3 DNA is TGCGCCAGCAGTGAGGCAGGGGTTCAGCCCCAGCATTTT.

The V gene is TRBV4-3, the J gene TRBJ1-5; D is unresolved. Germline V gene data show CDR1 as LGHNA and CDR2 as YSLEER. Deletions cut 0 bases from V and 1 base from J, with 10 bases between. The CDR3 is 16 residues long. The DNA of the CDR3 is TGCGCCAGCAGCCAAGAAATAGGGCTGAGCAATCAGCCCCAGCATTTT. This codes for CASSQEIGLSNQPQHF.

The chain employs TRBV25-1 and TRBJ1-1, with D tentatively TRBD1 (6 bases). Trimming took 2 bases from V and 7 from J, leaving 26 bases between them. This CDR3 has 18 residues. Germline CDR1 and CDR2: MGHDK and SYGVNS. The CDR3 protein is CASSELVGPVGTPGEAFF. The DNA of the CDR3 is TGTGCCAGCAGTGAACTCGTCGGTCCAGTCGGGACACCCGGTGAAGCTTTCTTT.

This clonotype appeared a few times. The chain is built from TRBV28 and TRBJ2-1; 9 bases match TRBD1. Germline CDR1 is MDHEN and CDR2 is SYDVKM. The V segment lost 4 bases and the J segment 8 bases; nucleotides outside the gene matches: 9. The CDR3 is 15 amino acids. The CDR3 protein is CASSSSGTGMDEQFF. The CDR3 bases are TGTGCCAGCAGTTCGTCCGGGACAGGGATGGATGAGCAGTTCTTC.

This clonotype was counted ten times or more. The V and J genes are TRBV7-2 and TRBJ1-5; D is undetermined. CDR3 length equals 13 residues. Germline V gene sequence: CDR1 SGHTA, CDR2 FQGNSA. Trimming took off 2 bases at V and 4 bases at J, with 6 bases between the two ends. In DNA, the CDR3 is TGTGCCAGCAGCTTACAGGAAAATCAGCCCCAGCATTTT. It encodes CASSLQENQPQHF.

This clonotype has at least ten counts. CDR3 amino acids: CASSFWGTEAFF. In DNA form, the CDR3 reads TGTGCCAGCAGCTTCTGGGGGACTGAAGCTTTCTTT. The J gene is TRBJ1-1, the V gene TRBV7-9, with a weak D call TRBD1 (5 bases). The length of the CDR3 is 12 residues. Germline assignment: CDR1 SEHNR and CDR2 FQNEAQ (reference sequence). V was pared by 3 bases and J by 5 bases, with 7 bases between.

The chain has TRBV6-2 or TRBV6-3 and TRBJ2-7; D not certain. The CDR3 runs 14 residues. Germline CDR1 is MNHEY and CDR2 is SVGEGT. The V and J ends lost 6 bases and 0 bases respectively, with 12 bases between them. The CDR3 DNA is TGTGCCAGCAGCGGGTTGTCCCGCTCCTACGAGCAGTACTTC. This sequence encodes CASSGLSRSYEQYF.

V gene TRBV28 combines with J gene TRBJ2-7; D perhaps matches TRBD1 (5 bases). V was pared by 7 bases and J by 5 bases, with 18 bases between. Germline V gene lookup returns CDR1 MDHEN and CDR2 SYDVKM. The CDR3 loop spans 14 amino acids. The CDR3 loop reads CASISSPQGNEQYF. CDR3 coding DNA: TGTGCCAGCATCTCTTCACCGCAGGGAAACGAGCAGTACTTC.

The rearrangement uses TRBV4-1 and TRBJ1-2, with D tentatively TRBD1 (5 bases). The V end lost 3 bases, the J end lost 0 bases, and 11 bases lay between the germline ends. This CDR3 has 15 residues. CDR1 is MGHRA, CDR2 YSYEKL, per germline. CDR3 in amino acids: CASSQTRDSNYGYTF. CDR3 sequence (DNA): TGCGCCAGCAGCCAGACGAGGGACTCTAACTATGGCTACACCTTC.

This clonotype showed up many times. V gene TRBV4-3 combines with J gene TRBJ2-3; weak D call: TRBD2 (6 bases). This CDR3 is 15 amino acids long. Trimming stripped 4 bases from V and 4 bases from J, with 15 bases between. CDR1 is LGHNA and CDR2 is YSLEER in the germline V gene. Written as DNA, the CDR3 is TGCGCCAGCAGCCCCGACCTCGGGAGAGCAGATACGCAGTATTTT. This encodes CASSPDLGRADTQYF.

The CDR3 loop reads CASSLGGFNQPQHF. DNA for the CDR3: TGTGCCAGCAGTTTAGGCGGTTTCAATCAGCCCCAGCATTTT. J is TRBJ1-5 and V is TRBV12-3 or TRBV12-4; no clear D. Trimming cost V 1 base and J 3 bases, with 7 bases left between them. This CDR3 is built from 14 residues.

Many counts were recorded for this clonotype. The V call is TRBV28, the J call TRBJ2-7; D remains unclear. The CDR3 is 12 residues long. In germline, CDR1 is MDHEN, CDR2 SYDVKM. The V end was cut by 8 bases, the J end by 1 base, with 9 bases between. The CDR3: CASLAESYEQYF. In nucleotides, the CDR3 is TGTGCCAGCTTGGCGGAATCCTACGAGCAGTACTTC.

This clonotype was observed at least ten times. The genes are TRBV7-8 and TRBJ2-7; D is unclear. CDR1 SGHVS and CDR2 FQNEAQ come from the germline V gene. The CDR3 totals 14 residues. V was shortened by 1 base and J by 3 bases, with 10 bases between the two germline ends. For the CDR3, the DNA is TGTGCCAGCAGCTTAGTTCCCCCTAACTACGAGCAGTACTTC. This gives the protein CASSLVPPNYEQYF.